This T cell receptor beta chain comes out of a study of graft-versus-host responses after intestinal transplantation. The wider study: Recipients had multivisceral, liver-intestinal, or isolated intestinal transplants. Anti-thymocyte globulin served as induction for all recipients, who then took tacrolimus and steroids for around 3 years.

General observations from the study: Early post-transplant falls in HvG clones accompanied the peak levels of circulating GvH clones. Allografts of patients with graft-donor T cell macrochimerism showed high graft-versus-host to host-versus-graft clone ratios.

About this clone itself: Its antigen is still unknown.

The germline V gene has CDR1 SGHVS and CDR2 FQNEAQ. CDR3 length: 14 residues. V was trimmed by 1 base and J by 1 base, leaving 8 bases between them. The repertoire was sequenced with immunoSEQ multiplex PCR; TCRdb's copy has only in-frame clones and lacks some. In the table there are about 97,000 clones, around 90% of which are singletons. The sample here was unstimulated CD8+ T cells sorted from spleen or lymph node cells, taken before transplant. This chain links TRBV7-8 with TRBJ2-7; D remains unclear. This TCR came from a human donor who was the organ donor for an intestinal transplant. The CDR3 DNA follows: TGTGCCAGCAGCTTAGTGGGCAGATCCTACGAGCAGTACTTC. It specifies CASSLVGRSYEQYF.